These 20 T cell receptor beta chains came from one sample sequenced in a study of monozygotic twins with inflammatory bowel disease. TCRdb re-called the 5' RACE reads and shows each CDR3 protein once, DNA omitted. Recorded here are approximately 340,000 distinct CDR3 sequences; the top ten clones represent around 2%. Sequencing was carried out using blood. The receptor source for this set is a human donor with ulcerative colitis or Crohn's disease, or a healthy co-twin of an affected twin (not recorded which).

The chain uses TRBV4-2 and TRBJ2-2. Germline values: CDR1 LGHNA, CDR2 YNFKEQ. This CDR3 comprises 16 residues. CDR3 region: CASSQELYMGGGELFF.

The gene calls are TRBV15 and TRBJ2-7; lacking DNA, the TRBD1 call made by TCRdb goes unchecked. This CDR3 has 14 amino acids. Germline assignment: CDR1 LNHNV and CDR2 YYDKDF (reference sequence). The CDR3 reads CATSVDRGVYEQYF.

J is TRBJ2-1 and V is TRBV7-9; TCRdb's D call, TRBD1, is unchecked because there is no DNA. Germline CDR1 reads SEHNR; CDR2 reads FQNEAQ (reference sequence). The CDR3 loop spans 15 amino acids. CDR3 loop: CASSFLGGRDNEQFF.

The chain combines TRBV7-9 with TRBJ2-2; checking the TCRdb D call of TRBD2 is not possible without DNA. Germline-derived CDR1 and CDR2 are SEHNR and FQNEAQ (reference sequence). The CDR3 has 17 amino acids. The CDR3 protein is CASSPGTSALETGELFF.

The chain has TRBV5-1 and TRBJ2-7; without DNA, the TCRdb call of TRBD2 cannot be checked. The CDR3 runs 15 residues. Germline V gene sequence: CDR1 SGHRS, CDR2 YFSETQ. Here the CDR3 reads CASSFGTSGGPEQYF.

The chain links TRBV7-3 to TRBJ1-2. Germline CDR1 and CDR2: SGHTA and FQGTGA. The length of the CDR3 is 15 residues. CDR3 sequence: CASSLAGGTAGDYTF.

The CDR3 region is CASSLTGSGSYEQYF. The V and J genes are TRBV28 and TRBJ2-7; without DNA, the TCRdb call of TRBD2 cannot be checked. The CDR3 is 15 amino acids. Germline V lookup: CDR1 MDHEN, CDR2 SYDVKM.

V gene TRBV20-1 combines with J gene TRBJ1-6; without DNA, the TCRdb call of TRBD1 cannot be checked. There are 16 residues in the CDR3. Looked up from germline, CDR1 is DFQATT and CDR2 is SNEGSKA (reference sequence). The CDR3 region is CSAREGQGSYNSPLHF.

This rearrangement joins TRBV12-3 or TRBV12-4 to TRBJ2-3. CDR3 size: 14 residues. CDR3 sequence reads: CASSLLVVRDTQYF.

The rearrangement joins TRBV10-3 to TRBJ2-7; without DNA, the TCRdb call of TRBD1 cannot be checked. Germline assignment: CDR1 ENHRY and CDR2 SYGVKD. The CDR3 loop spans 14 amino acids. CDR3 residues: CAISEVGQGSEQYF.

The genes are TRBV28 and TRBJ2-7; TCRdb names TRBD2, which stays unverified in the absence of DNA. The CDR3 is 16 residues long. Looked up from germline, CDR1 is MDHEN and CDR2 is SYDVKM. CDR3 sequence: CASSPDLAGGSYEQYF.

V gene TRBV28 combines with J gene TRBJ1-2. Germline V gene data show CDR1 as MDHEN and CDR2 as SYDVKM. This CDR3 is 12 amino acids long. The CDR3 loop is CASSLTNYGYTF.

The chain has TRBV5-1 and TRBJ2-6; TCRdb returns TRBD1, unconfirmable since there is no DNA. The CDR3 contains 15 residues. Germline CDR1 SGHRS, CDR2 YFSETQ. The CDR3 sequence is CASTFQGAGANVLTF.

The chain links TRBV18 to TRBJ2-1. This CDR3 spans 14 amino acids. Germline CDR1 and CDR2: KGHSH and LQKENI. CDR3 protein: CASSPELGNNEQFF.

The chain combines TRBV6-5 with TRBJ2-3; TCRdb gives TRBD1 as the D gene, but with no DNA this cannot be confirmed. The CDR3 contains 14 residues. In germline, CDR1 is MNHEY, CDR2 SVGAGI. The CDR3: CASSWTGGFDTQYF.

The chain employs TRBV5-1 and TRBJ2-7. Germline loops: CDR1 SGHRS, CDR2 YFSETQ. This CDR3 is built from 14 residues. The CDR3 sequence: CASSLAASSYEQYF. The whole variable domain, remainder taken from reference TRBV5-1 and TRBJ2-7, is KAGVTQTPRYLIKTRGQQVTLSCSPISGHRSVSWYQQTPGQGLQFLFEYFSETQRNKGNFPGRFSGRQFSNSRSEMNVSTLELGDSALYLCASSLAASSYEQYFGPGTRLTVT.

The chain employs TRBV7-3 and TRBJ2-1; no DNA is available, so the TRBD2 call from TCRdb remains unchecked. This CDR3 has 15 residues. Per the germline V gene, CDR1 is SGHTA and CDR2 is FQGTGA. The CDR3 sequence is CASSPGIAGSGEQFF.

The CDR3 region is CSATLGVQGLGSYTF. The rearrangement uses TRBV20-1 and TRBJ1-2; lacking DNA, the TRBD1 call made by TCRdb goes unchecked. There are 15 residues in the CDR3. The germline V gene encodes CDR1 DFQATT and CDR2 SNEGSKA (reference sequence).

This chain uses TRBV28 with TRBJ2-1; with no DNA, the TCRdb D assignment of TRBD1 cannot be verified. Germline CDR1 reads MDHEN; CDR2 reads SYDVKM. This CDR3 is built from 17 residues. CDR3 region: CASSSTFPTGMGNEQFF.

V usage is TRBV19 and J usage is TRBJ2-3; TCRdb calls TRBD2, which cannot be checked without DNA. CDR1 LNHDA and CDR2 SQIVND come from the germline V gene (reference sequence). The CDR3 runs to 15 residues. This chain's CDR3 is CASSESGSYTDTQYF. Combining the CDR3 with reference TRBV19 and TRBJ2-3 gives the whole variable domain DGGITQSPKYLFRKEGQNVTLSCEQNLNHDAMYWYRQDPGQGLRLIYYSQIVNDFQKGDIAEGYSVSREKKESFPLTVTSAQKNPTAFYLCASSESGSYTDTQYFGPGTRLTVL.